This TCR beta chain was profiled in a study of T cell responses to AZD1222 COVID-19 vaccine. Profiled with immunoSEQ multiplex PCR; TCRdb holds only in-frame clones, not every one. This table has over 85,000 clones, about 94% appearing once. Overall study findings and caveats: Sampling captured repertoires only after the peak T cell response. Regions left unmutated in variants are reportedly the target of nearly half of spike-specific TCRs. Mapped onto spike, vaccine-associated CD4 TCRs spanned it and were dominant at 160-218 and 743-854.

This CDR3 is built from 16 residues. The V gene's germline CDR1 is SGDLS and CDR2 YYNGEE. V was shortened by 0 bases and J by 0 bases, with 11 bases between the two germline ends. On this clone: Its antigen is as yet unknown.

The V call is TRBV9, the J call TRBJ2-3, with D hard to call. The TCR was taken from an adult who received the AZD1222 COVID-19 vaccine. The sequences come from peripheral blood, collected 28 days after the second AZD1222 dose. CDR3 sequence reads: CASSVEVWASTDTQYF. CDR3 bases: TGTGCCAGCAGCGTAGAGGTCTGGGCTAGCACAGATACGCAGTATTTT. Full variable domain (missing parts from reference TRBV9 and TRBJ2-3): DSGVTQTPKHLITATGQRVTLRCSPRSGDLSVYWYQQSLDQGLQFLIQYYNGEERAKGNILERFSAQQFPDLHSELNLSSLELGDSALYFCASSVEVWASTDTQYFGPGTRLTVL.